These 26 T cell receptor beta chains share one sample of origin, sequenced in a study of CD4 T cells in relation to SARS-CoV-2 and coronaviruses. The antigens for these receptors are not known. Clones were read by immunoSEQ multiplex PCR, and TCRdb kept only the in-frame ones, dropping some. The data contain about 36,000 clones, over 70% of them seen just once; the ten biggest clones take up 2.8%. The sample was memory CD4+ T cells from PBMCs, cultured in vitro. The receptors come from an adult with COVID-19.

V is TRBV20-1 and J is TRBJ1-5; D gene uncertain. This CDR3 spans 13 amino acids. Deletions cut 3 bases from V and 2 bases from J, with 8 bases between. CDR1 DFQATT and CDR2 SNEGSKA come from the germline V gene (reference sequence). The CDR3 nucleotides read TGCAGTGCTAGTCCGGCCGGCAATCAGCCCCAGCATTTT. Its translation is CSASPAGNQPQHF.

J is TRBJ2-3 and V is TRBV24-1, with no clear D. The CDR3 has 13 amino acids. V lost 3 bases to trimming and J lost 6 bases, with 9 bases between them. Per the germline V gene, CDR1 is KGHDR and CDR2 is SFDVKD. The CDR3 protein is CATSDHNLDTQYF. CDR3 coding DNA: TGTGCCACCAGTGATCATAATCTGGATACGCAGTATTTT.

In nucleotides, the CDR3 is TGTGCCAGCAGGCCACAGGGGAACACTGAAGCTTTCTTT. Its translation: CASRPQGNTEAFF. V gene TRBV2 combines with J gene TRBJ1-1, with D possibly TRBD1 on 6 matching bases. CDR1 and CDR2 from the germline V gene are SNHLY and FYNNEI. V was pared by 6 bases and J by 1 base, with 9 bases between. The CDR3 is made up of 13 amino acids.

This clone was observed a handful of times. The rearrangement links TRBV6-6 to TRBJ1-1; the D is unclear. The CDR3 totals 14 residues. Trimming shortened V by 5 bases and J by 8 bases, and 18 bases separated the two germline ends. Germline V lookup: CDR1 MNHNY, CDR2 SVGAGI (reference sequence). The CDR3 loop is CASSRSSPRSEAFF. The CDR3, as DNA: TGTGCCAGCAGTCGATCCTCGCCCCGCTCCGAAGCTTTCTTT.

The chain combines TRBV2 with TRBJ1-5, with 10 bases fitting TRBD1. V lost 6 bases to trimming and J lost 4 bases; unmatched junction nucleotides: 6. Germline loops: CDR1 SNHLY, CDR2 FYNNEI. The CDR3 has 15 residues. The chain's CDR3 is CASRLRTGGNQPQHF. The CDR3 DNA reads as TGTGCCAGCAGACTTAGGACAGGGGGGAATCAGCCCCAGCATTTT.

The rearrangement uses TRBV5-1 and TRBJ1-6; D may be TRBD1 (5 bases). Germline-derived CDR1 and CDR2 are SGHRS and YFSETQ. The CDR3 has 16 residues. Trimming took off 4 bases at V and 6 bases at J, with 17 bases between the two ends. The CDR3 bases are TGCGCCAGCAGCGCCCTCCAGGGTGGCGGTAATTCACCCCTCCACTTT. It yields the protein CASSALQGGGNSPLHF. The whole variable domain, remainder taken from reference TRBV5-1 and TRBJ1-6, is KAGVTQTPRYLIKTRGQQVTLSCSPISGHRSVSWYQQTPGQGLQFLFEYFSETQRNKGNFPGRFSGRQFSNSRSEMNVSTLELGDSALYLCASSALQGGGNSPLHFGNGTRLTVT.

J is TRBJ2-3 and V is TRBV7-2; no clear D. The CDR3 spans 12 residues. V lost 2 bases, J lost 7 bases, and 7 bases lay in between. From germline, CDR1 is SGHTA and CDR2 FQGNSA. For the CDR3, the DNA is TGTGCCAGCAGCTTACGGTTAAATACGCAGTATTTT. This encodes CASSLRLNTQYF.

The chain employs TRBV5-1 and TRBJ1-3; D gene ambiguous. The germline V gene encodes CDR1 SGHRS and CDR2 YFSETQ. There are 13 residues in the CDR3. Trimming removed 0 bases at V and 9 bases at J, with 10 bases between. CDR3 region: CASSLVGTSTIYF. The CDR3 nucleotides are TGCGCCAGCAGCTTGGTTGGAACCAGCACCATATATTTT.

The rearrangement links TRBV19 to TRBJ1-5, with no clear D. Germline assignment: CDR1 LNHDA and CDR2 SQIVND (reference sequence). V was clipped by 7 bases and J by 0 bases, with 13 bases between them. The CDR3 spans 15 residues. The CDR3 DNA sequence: TGTGCCAGTATGACCCGACATTATAGCAATCAGCCCCAGCATTTT. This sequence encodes CASMTRHYSNQPQHF.

The DNA of the CDR3 is TGTGCCAGCAGTGAAGAAGCGGGAGGGCCAGATACGCAGTATTTT. Amino acids: CASSEEAGGPDTQYF. The rearrangement uses TRBV6-1 and TRBJ2-3; TRBD2 matches 10 bases. Germline V CDR1 and CDR2: MNHNS, SASEGT. The CDR3 spans 15 residues. With 1 base clipped from V and 4 bases from J, the junction kept 2 bases outside the gene matches.

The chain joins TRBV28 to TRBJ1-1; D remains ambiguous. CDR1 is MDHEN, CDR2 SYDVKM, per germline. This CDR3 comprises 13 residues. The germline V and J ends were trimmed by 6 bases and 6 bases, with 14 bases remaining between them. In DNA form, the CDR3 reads TGTGCCAGCAGGTTGCAGGAGTGGGCTGAAGCTTTCTTT. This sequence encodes CASRLQEWAEAFF.

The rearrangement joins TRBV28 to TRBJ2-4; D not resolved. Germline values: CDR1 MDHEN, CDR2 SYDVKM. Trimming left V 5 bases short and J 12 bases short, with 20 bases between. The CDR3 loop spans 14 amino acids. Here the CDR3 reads CASSPRRAPPDQYF. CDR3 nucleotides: TGTGCCAGCAGTCCACGAAGGGCCCCGCCGGATCAGTACTTC. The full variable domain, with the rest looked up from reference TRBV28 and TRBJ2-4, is DVKVTQSSRYLVKRTGEKVFLECVQDMDHENMFWYRQDPGLGLRLIYFSYDVKMKEKGDIPEGYSVSREKKERFSLILESASTNQTSMYLCASSPRRAPPDQYFGAGTRLSVL.

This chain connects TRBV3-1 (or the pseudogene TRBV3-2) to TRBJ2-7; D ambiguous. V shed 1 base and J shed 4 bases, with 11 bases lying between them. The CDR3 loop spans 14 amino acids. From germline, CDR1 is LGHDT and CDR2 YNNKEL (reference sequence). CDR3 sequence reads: CASSQAVRWYEQYF. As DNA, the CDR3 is TGTGCCAGCAGCCAAGCGGTCCGGTGGTACGAGCAGTACTTC.

CDR3 in DNA: TGTGCCAGCAGTTACTCCGGGACAGGGGGCCACGAGCAGTACTTC. The encoded protein is CASSYSGTGGHEQYF. This sequence joins TRBV6-5 and TRBJ2-7, with TRBD1 matching 12 bases. J gave up 5 bases and V 0 bases, and 2 bases lay outside the gene matches. The CDR3 spans 15 residues. The germline gives CDR1 MNHEY, CDR2 SVGAGI.

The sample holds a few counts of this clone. The CDR3 DNA follows: TGCGCCAGCAGCCCCGTGATCACCGGGGAGCTGTTTTTT. Its protein product is CASSPVITGELFF. The chain has TRBV4-1 and TRBJ2-2; D gene unclear. V was cut by 4 bases and J by 4 bases, with 7 bases left in between. This CDR3 region has 13 residues. CDR1 is MGHRA, CDR2 YSYEKL, per germline.

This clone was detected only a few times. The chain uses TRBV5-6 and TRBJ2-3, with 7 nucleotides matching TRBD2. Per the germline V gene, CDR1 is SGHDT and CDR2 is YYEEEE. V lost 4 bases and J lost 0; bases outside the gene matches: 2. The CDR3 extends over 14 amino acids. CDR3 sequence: CASSPGGSTDTQYF. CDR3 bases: TGTGCCAGCAGCCCGGGGGGTAGCACAGATACGCAGTATTTT.

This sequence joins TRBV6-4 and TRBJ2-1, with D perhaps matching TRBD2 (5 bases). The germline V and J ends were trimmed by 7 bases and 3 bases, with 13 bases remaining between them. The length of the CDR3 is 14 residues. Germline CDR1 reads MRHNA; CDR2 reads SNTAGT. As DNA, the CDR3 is TGTGCCAGCAACCGAGGGAGTTTCTACAATGAGCAGTTCTTC. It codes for CASNRGSFYNEQFF.

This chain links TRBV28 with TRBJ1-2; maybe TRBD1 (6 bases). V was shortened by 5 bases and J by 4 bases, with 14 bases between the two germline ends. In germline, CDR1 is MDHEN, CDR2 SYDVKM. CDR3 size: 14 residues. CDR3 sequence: CASSSRGPPYGYTF. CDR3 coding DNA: TGTGCCAGCAGTAGCAGGGGCCCCCCCTATGGCTACACCTTC.

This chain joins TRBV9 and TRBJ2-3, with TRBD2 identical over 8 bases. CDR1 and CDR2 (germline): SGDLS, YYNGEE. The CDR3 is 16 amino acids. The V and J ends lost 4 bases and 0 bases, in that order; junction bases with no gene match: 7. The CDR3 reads CASSLSPSGSTDTQYF. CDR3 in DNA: TGTGCCAGCAGCCTCTCCCCTAGCGGGAGCACAGATACGCAGTATTTT.

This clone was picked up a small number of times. CDR3 in DNA: TGCAGCGTTCTCGGCAGGCCTAGCACAGATACGCAGTATTTT. Its protein product is CSVLGRPSTDTQYF. The chain carries TRBV29-1 and TRBJ2-3; D is ambiguous. V lost 5 bases and J lost 0, with 12 bases in between. The germline V gene encodes CDR1 SQVTM and CDR2 ANQGSEA. This CDR3 region has 14 residues.

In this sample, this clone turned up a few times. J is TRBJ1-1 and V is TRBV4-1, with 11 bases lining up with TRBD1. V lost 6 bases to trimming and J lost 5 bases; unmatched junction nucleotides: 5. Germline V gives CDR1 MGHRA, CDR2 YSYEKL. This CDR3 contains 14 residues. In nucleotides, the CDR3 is TGCGCCAGCAGGACAGGGACAGGGGGGACTGAAGCTTTCTTT. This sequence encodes CASRTGTGGTEAFF.

The CDR3, as DNA: TGTGCCAGCAGCCTCCCGACGGGACCTATCTACAATGAGCAGTTCTTC. Translating it yields CASSLPTGPIYNEQFF. The rearrangement uses TRBV7-3 and TRBJ2-1, with D possibly being TRBD1 or TRBD2 (5 bases each). The CDR3 consists of 16 residues. V dropped 5 bases and J dropped 3 bases, with 17 bases sitting between them. The germline CDR1 and CDR2 sequences are SGHTA and FQGTGA.

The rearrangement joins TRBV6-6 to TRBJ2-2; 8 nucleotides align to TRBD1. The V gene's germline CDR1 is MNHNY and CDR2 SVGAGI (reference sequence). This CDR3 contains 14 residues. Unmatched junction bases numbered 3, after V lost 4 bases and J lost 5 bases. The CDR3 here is CASSSRQGTGELFF. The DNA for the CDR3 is TGTGCCAGCAGTTCGCGACAGGGGACCGGGGAGCTGTTTTTT.

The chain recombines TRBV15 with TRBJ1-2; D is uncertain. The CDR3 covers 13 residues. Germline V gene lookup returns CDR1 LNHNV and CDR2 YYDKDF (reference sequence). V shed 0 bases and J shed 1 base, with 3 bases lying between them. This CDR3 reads CATSRDRNYGYTF. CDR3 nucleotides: TGTGCCACCAGCAGAGATCGTAACTATGGCTACACCTTC.

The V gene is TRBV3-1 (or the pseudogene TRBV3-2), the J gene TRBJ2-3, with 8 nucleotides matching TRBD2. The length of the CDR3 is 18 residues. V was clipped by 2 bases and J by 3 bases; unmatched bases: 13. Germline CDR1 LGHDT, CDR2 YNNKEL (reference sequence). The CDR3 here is CASSQWGGGRHPTDTQYF. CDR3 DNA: TGTGCCAGCAGCCAATGGGGCGGCGGGAGGCACCCAACAGATACGCAGTATTTT.

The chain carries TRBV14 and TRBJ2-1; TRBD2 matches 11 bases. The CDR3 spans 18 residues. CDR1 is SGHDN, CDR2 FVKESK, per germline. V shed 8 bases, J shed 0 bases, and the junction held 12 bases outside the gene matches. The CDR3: CASGSGTSGIISYNEQFF. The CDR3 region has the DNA TGTGCCAGCGGATCCGGGACTAGCGGAATAATCTCCTACAATGAGCAGTTCTTC. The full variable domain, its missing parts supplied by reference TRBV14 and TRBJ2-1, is EAGVTQFPSHSVIEKGQTVTLRCDPISGHDNLYWYRRVMGKEIKFLLHFVKESKQDESGMPNNRFLAERTGGTYSTLKVQPAELEDSGVYFCASGSGTSGIISYNEQFFGPGTRLTVL.